This T cell receptor beta chain is drawn from a study of vaccination effects on CD4 cells after COVID-19. Per germline, CDR1 LNHDA and CDR2 SQIVND (reference sequence). The CDR3 length is 14 residues. V lost 3 bases and J lost 4; bases outside the gene matches: 5. Ahead of sequencing, the ViraFEST assay grew antigen-specific CD4+ T cells using viral peptide pools. CD4+ T cell isolation took place after approximately 11 days of culture. Participants received two doses of either the BNT162b2 or mRNA-1273 vaccine. Each well held approximately 1.8 million PBMC cultured with around 9.2 ug/ml peptides and about 10 IU/ml IL-2. At days 3 and 7, half of the medium was exchanged for IL-2 medium. TCRdb keeps only in-frame clones here, not all; method: immunoSEQ multiplex PCR. Found here are some 30,000 clones, over 80% of them singletons; the top ten hold 5.8%. Regarding this clone: Antigen unknown.

The material was CD4+ T cells from PBMCs cultured with SARS-CoV-2 spike peptides, obtained after COVID-19 vaccination. The origin of this receptor is a human donor who received a COVID-19 vaccine. Some clones in this sample may be carry-over from other donors' samples. V gene TRBV19 combines with J gene TRBJ1-2, with 7 bases identical to TRBD1. The CDR3 region has the DNA TGTGCCAGTAGTATGTGGGACAGATTCTATGGCTACACCTTC. It yields the protein CASSMWDRFYGYTF.